Included here is one T cell receptor (beta chain) sequence, with context. Which antigen it targets is not known. No base qualities exist here, and no much larger clone lies one base off it. The data belong to a study of CD8+ T cells in alopecia areata (dated by TCRdb to 2016 to 2018). Background on the whole study: Treated patients were enrolled in an open-label pilot trial of oral tofacitinib, 5 to 10 mg twice daily, for moderate-to-severe alopecia areata. Tofacitinib was given for 6 to 18 months, followed by 6 months of follow-up off drug to assess delayed response and recurrence. Disease severity in treated patients was measured with the SALT score, which quantifies the percentage of affected scalp surface area. To study T cell clonal expansion in alopecia areata, the researchers applied high-throughput TCRbeta sequencing to both the C3H/HeJ mouse model and human patients. In humans, TCRbeta sequencing was performed on scalp tissue and on sorted CD4+ and CD8+ peripheral blood T cells from healthy controls and from patients with patchy or totalis/universalis alopecia areata. Tofacitinib-treated patients had biopsies at baseline and at 4 and 24 weeks of treatment, with a later scalp biopsy in several patients. Scalp clonality was compared across normal scalp (n=4), patchy alopecia areata scalp (n=8), and alopecia totalis/universalis scalp (n=8). RNA was extracted with the PAXgene miRNA kit for fixed scalp, the miRNeasy kit for PBMCs, and the RNeasy kit for mouse skin. TCRbeta CDR3 regions were amplified by immunoSEQ multiplex PCR using 35 Vbeta forward and 13 Jbeta reverse primers.

The paper's findings and limits, for the study overall: Unlike mouse skin, which is dominated by gammadelta T cells, normal human skin has resident alphabeta T cells that are also sequenced, and this complicates analysis of the scalp TCR repertoire. Because the treated cohort was small and had just a single nonresponder, larger studies are needed to establish links between baseline CD8+ expansion and response. Shared TCR sequences between patients were less evident than in mice, which may be partly attributable to HLA diversity in the patient population. Many expanded lesional clones were found to persist in scalp and blood during tofacitinib treatment, and relapse after treatment cessation may be partly explained by this persistence. Compared with normal scalp, lesional scalp, particularly in alopecia totalis/universalis, had higher clonality and more expanded CD8+ clones, which suggests antigenic drive. Scalp clonality and the number of expanded CD8+ clones among the top 100 scalp clones were significantly decreased by tofacitinib.

The treatment or condition label on this specimen signifies: oral pan-JAK inhibitor, 5-10 mg twice daily. Peripheral blood and lesional scalp punch biopsies were obtained from patients with alopecia areata. PBMCs were separated by density centrifugation and stained for CD3, CD4 and CD8, after which CD4+ and CD8+ T cells were sorted on a FACSAria. CDR1 and CDR2 were assigned from the germline V gene as SGHRS and YFSETQ. The CDR3 sequence holds 16 residues, the cysteine and phenylalanine included. The read is trimmed to its CDR3 DNA, 48 bases read in frame from base 1. V and J are truncated by 1 base and 2 bases respectively, leaving an intervening sequence of 14 bases. The library came from the immunoSEQ multiplex PCR assay. To provide template for TCR sequencing, every sample had RNA extracted and reverse transcribed into cDNA. SuperScript III was used to make first-strand cDNA, primed with a 2:1 mix of oligo-dT and random hexamers. A synthetic immune receptor repertoire was used to gauge amplification bias, and whatever bias remained was removed computationally. The authors' pipeline ran thus. Raw reads were preprocessed to remove errors, and CDR3 was defined by IMGT conventions from the conserved cysteine to phenylalanine. Clonality was computed by normalizing Shannon entropy by log2 of the number of productive unique TCRs and subtracting the result from 1. Scalp TCRbeta sequences were cross-referenced with sorted blood CD4 and CD8 repertoires so that the CD4 or CD8 identity of scalp clones could be inferred. TCRdb took over this immuneACCESS table, retaining in-frame rearrangements with V and J assigned. Such tables are incomplete; in checked studies, under half of the missing clones stem from an unresolved V gene, and the remainder is unexplained. That table gives V, J and clone size, and the DNA gave D and trimming. The sample table records hundreds of thousands of clones; over 45% of these occur just once. The ten biggest clones cover around 0.84% of the sample.

The clonotype comes from a human donor with alopecia areata. The material was CD4+ T cells sorted from blood, obtained at approximately week 52, from a patient treated with tofacitinib. The chain is made from TRBV5-1 and TRBJ2-3; D gene: possibly TRBD1, on 5 matching bases. The encoded CDR3 is CASSLSQGGYTDTQYF. The sequenced DNA: TGCGCCAGCAGCTTGTCGCAGGGTGGCTACACAGATACGCAGTATTTT.